Below, one TCR beta chain is given with its context. Using unique molecular identifiers, the investigators prepared the TCRbeta library. MiXCR, run by TCRdb on the PCR reads, gives a single entry per CDR3 protein. The sample shows some 600,000 distinct CDR3 sequences, approximately 16% of them seen only once. The data are from a study of T-cell reconstitution after alpha-beta-depleted transplantation in children. V lost 0 bases and J lost 13, with 10 bases in between. Germline V gives CDR1 MGHRA, CDR2 YSYEKL. This CDR3 comprises 12 residues. Sequencing used PBMCs from the stem cell graft donor, obtained from the stem cell graft. The receptor's source is a human donor who donated a stem cell graft to a child with acute myeloid leukemia. The rearrangement uses TRBV4-1 and TRBJ2-1; D not certain. The CDR3 bases are TGCGCCAGCAGCCAAGAAGGAGCCTTTCAGTTCTTC. Protein product: CASSQEGAFQFF.